The 19 T cell receptor beta chains below were found in one sample sequenced in a study of cytomegalovirus exposure and HLA in healthy donors. Researchers ran the PCR with 60 Vbeta and 13 Jbeta primers. Using immunoSEQ multiplex PCR, the repertoire was profiled, and TCRdb retains in-frame clones only, with some absent. This table holds 100,000 to 150,000 clones. Input material: PBMCs. These receptor sequences come from a man younger than 35 in good health and CMV-seronegative.

This chain links TRBV7-2 with TRBJ1-2; 9 nucleotides match TRBD1. This CDR3 is 13 amino acids long. The V gene's germline CDR1 is SGHTA and CDR2 FQGNSA. Losses at the gene ends were 8 bases for V and 4 bases for J; bases not matched to a gene: 5. Here the CDR3 DNA reads TGTGCCAGCGGCTCGACAGGGGGCTATGGCTACACCTTC. Protein: CASGSTGGYGYTF. The full variable domain, its missing parts supplied by reference TRBV7-2 and TRBJ1-2, is GAGVSQSPSNKVTEKGKDVELRCDPISGHTALYWYRQSLGQGLEFLIYFQGNSAPDKSGLPSDRFSAERTGGSVSTLTIQRTQQEDSAVYLCASGSTGGYGYTFGSGTRLTVV.

The chain is built from TRBV30 and TRBJ1-5, with D hard to call. The CDR3 totals 14 residues. Trimming took 1 base from V and 6 from J, leaving 13 bases between them. Per germline, CDR1 GTSNPN and CDR2 SVGIG (reference sequence). The CDR3 DNA follows: TGTGCCTGGAGTGCGACCCGAGAGGGTCAGCCCCAGCATTTT. It encodes CAWSATREGQPQHF.

The chain combines TRBV5-4 with TRBJ2-7; perhaps TRBD2 as D (7 bases). The V and J ends lost 6 bases and 0 bases respectively, with 13 bases between them. CDR1 is SGHNT, CDR2 YYREEE, per germline (reference sequence). CDR3 size: 14 residues. This CDR3 reads CASKMAGASYEQYF. As DNA, the CDR3 is TGTGCCAGCAAAATGGCGGGGGCCTCCTACGAGCAGTACTTC. The variable domain in full, completed from reference TRBV5-4 and TRBJ2-7, reads ETGVTQSPTHLIKTRGQQVTLRCSSQSGHNTVSWYQQALGQGPQFIFQYYREEENGRGNFPPRFSGLQFPNYSSELNVNALELDDSALYLCASKMAGASYEQYFGPGTRLTVT.

The chain recombines TRBV27 with TRBJ2-7; 7 nucleotides agree with TRBD1. Looked up from germline, CDR1 is MNHEY and CDR2 is SMNVEV (reference sequence). CDR3 length: 15 residues. Losses at the gene ends were 5 bases for V and 3 bases for J; bases not matched to a gene: 10. The CDR3 spells CASSLKPTGDYEQYF. CDR3 coding DNA: TGTGCCAGCAGTCTCAAACCAACAGGGGACTACGAGCAGTACTTC.

The V call is TRBV4-3, the J call TRBJ2-3, with TRBD1 identical over 10 bases. Losses at the gene ends were 1 base for V and 3 bases for J; bases not matched to a gene: 1. This CDR3 is 15 amino acids long. Germline CDR1 reads LGHNA; CDR2 reads YSLEER. CDR3 DNA: TGCGCCAGCAGCCAAGTGGACAGGGGGACAGATACGCAGTATTTT. It translates to CASSQVDRGTDTQYF.

This rearrangement joins TRBV11-2 to TRBJ1-4, with 10 bases matching TRBD1. The CDR3 has 15 residues. J gave up 7 bases and V 5 bases, and 7 bases lay outside the gene matches. The germline gives CDR1 SGHAT, CDR2 FQNNGV. The CDR3 sequence: CASSADRGRVEKLFF. The CDR3 DNA is TGTGCCAGCAGCGCTGACAGGGGGCGGGTTGAAAAACTGTTTTTT.

CDR3: CATSRVGRGLGNEKLFF. The DNA for the CDR3 is TGTGCCACCAGCAGAGTGGGTCGGGGGTTAGGTAATGAAAAACTGTTTTTT. The J gene is TRBJ1-4, the V gene TRBV15; D is perhaps TRBD1 (5 bases). Germline assignment: CDR1 LNHNV and CDR2 YYDKDF (reference sequence). CDR3 length: 17 amino acids. Trimming took 1 base from V and 4 from J, leaving 16 bases between them.

The genes are TRBV6-5 and TRBJ2-2; D is unclear. V lost 7 bases, J lost 3 bases, and 6 bases lay in between. Germline CDR1 is MNHEY and CDR2 is SVGAGI. The CDR3 covers 12 residues. CDR3 in amino acids: CASTAHTGELFF. The CDR3 DNA is TGTGCCAGCACCGCGCACACCGGGGAGCTGTTTTTT.

The V call is TRBV6-5, the J call TRBJ1-6; weak D call: TRBD1 (5 bases). The V gene's germline CDR1 is MNHEY and CDR2 SVGAGI. V dropped 2 bases and J dropped 8 bases, with 13 bases sitting between them. The CDR3 extends over 15 amino acids. CDR3 in amino acids: CASSYSQGPDSPLHF. CDR3 bases: TGTGCCAGCAGTTACAGTCAGGGCCCGGATTCACCCCTCCACTTT.

The chain links TRBV5-4 to TRBJ2-7; TRBD1 matches 7 bases. V dropped 4 bases and J dropped 3; count of bases not matched to a gene: 7. Germline-derived CDR1 and CDR2 are SGHNT and YYREEE (reference sequence). The length of the CDR3 is 14 residues. CDR3 region: CASSQRDSHYEQYF. The CDR3 coding sequence is TGTGCCAGCAGCCAAAGGGACAGTCACTACGAGCAGTACTTC. Full variable domain (rest looked up from reference TRBV5-4 and TRBJ2-7): ETGVTQSPTHLIKTRGQQVTLRCSSQSGHNTVSWYQQALGQGPQFIFQYYREEENGRGNFPPRFSGLQFPNYSSELNVNALELDDSALYLCASSQRDSHYEQYFGPGTRLTVT.

The rearrangement joins TRBV19 to TRBJ2-3, with TRBD2 identical over 9 bases. Trimming cost V 9 bases and J 3 bases; bases outside gene matches: 7. The V gene's germline CDR1 is LNHDA and CDR2 SQIVND (reference sequence). CDR3 length: 14 amino acids. CDR3 nucleotide sequence: TGTGCCAGATTAGCGGGAGATGCGACAGATACGCAGTATTTT. This encodes CARLAGDATDTQYF.

V usage is TRBV7-8 and J usage is TRBJ2-7; TRBD1 matches at 9 bases. The germline V gene encodes CDR1 SGHVS and CDR2 FQNEAQ. Unmatched junction bases numbered 2, after V lost 1 base and J lost 4 bases. The length of the CDR3 is 14 residues. The CDR3 nucleotides are TGTGCCAGCAGCTTAGGGGACAGGGAGTACGAGCAGTACTTC. It encodes CASSLGDREYEQYF. The whole variable domain, remainder taken from reference TRBV7-8 and TRBJ2-7, is GAGVSQSPRYKVAKRGQDVALRCDPISGHVSLFWYQQALGQGPEFLTYFQNEAQLDKSGLPSDRFFAERPEGSVSTLKIQRTQQEDSAVYLCASSLGDREYEQYFGPGTRLTVT.

The rearrangement uses TRBV6-1 and TRBJ1-1; possible D gene TRBD1, 5 bases. Per germline, CDR1 MNHNS and CDR2 SASEGT. This CDR3 is built from 13 residues. V lost 8 bases and J 3 bases, leaving 13 bases between the germline ends. The CDR3 sequence: CASGRGQYTEAFF. The DNA for the CDR3 is TGTGCCAGCGGAAGGGGTCAGTACACTGAAGCTTTCTTT.

The V gene is TRBV13, the J gene TRBJ2-3; D perhaps matches TRBD1 (6 bases). Trimming took 5 bases from V and 2 from J, leaving 11 bases between them. Per the germline V gene, CDR1 is PRHDT and CDR2 is FYEKMQ (reference sequence). The CDR3 consists of 14 residues. DNA for the CDR3: TGTGCCAGCAGCCGAGGACAGTACACAGATACGCAGTATTTT. Translating gives CASSRGQYTDTQYF.

The chain couples TRBV7-2 to TRBJ1-3, with TRBD1 matching over 10 bases. The CDR3 extends over 18 amino acids. The V gene's germline CDR1 is SGHTA and CDR2 FQGNSA. Losses at the gene ends were 5 bases for V and 0 bases for J; bases not matched to a gene: 10. CDR3 residues: CASSPEGDRGSSGNTIYF. Written as DNA, the CDR3 is TGTGCCAGCAGCCCAGAAGGGGACAGGGGAAGCTCTGGAAACACCATATATTTT.

A note on this clone: The junction does not match germline at one end; this may be a read error. The chain uses TRBV6-1 and TRBJ2-4, with a possible D match to TRBD1 (5 bases). There are 17 residues in the CDR3. Germline CDR1 is MNHNS and CDR2 is SASEGT. CDR3 region: CASSEAGRGRSKNIQCF. DNA for the CDR3: TGTGCCAGCAGTGAAGCTGGTAGGGGAAGATCCAAAAACATTCAGTGCTTC.

This rearrangement joins TRBV5-1 to TRBJ2-1, with 8 bases identical to TRBD2. From germline, CDR1 is SGHRS and CDR2 YFSETQ. V gave up 4 bases and J gave up 8 bases; unmatched junction bases: 8. CDR3 length: 14 amino acids. This chain's CDR3 is CASSTGLAWHEQFF. In DNA form, the CDR3 reads TGCGCCAGCAGCACCGGACTAGCTTGGCATGAGCAGTTCTTC.

The rearrangement uses TRBV5-4 and TRBJ2-5; 8 bases agree with TRBD1. The J call may be wrong; the DNA end is better matched by TRBJ2-7. Germline-derived CDR1 and CDR2 are SGHNT and YYREEE (reference sequence). This CDR3 is 16 amino acids long. CDR3 DNA: TGTGCCAGCAGCTTGGGATCTGGGACAGGCTCCTACGAGCAGTACTTC. Amino acid sequence: CASSLGSGTGSYEQYF.

This chain joins TRBV6-6 and TRBJ2-5, with D tentatively TRBD2 (7 bases). CDR3 length equals 14 residues. The germline V gene encodes CDR1 MNHNY and CDR2 SVGAGI (reference sequence). The ends were cut back, 10 bases at V and 1 base at J, with 16 bases in the middle. CDR3 coding DNA: TGTGCCACTGCGGGGGCTAGCGGCCAAGAGACCCAGTACTTC. Amino acids: CATAGASGQETQYF.